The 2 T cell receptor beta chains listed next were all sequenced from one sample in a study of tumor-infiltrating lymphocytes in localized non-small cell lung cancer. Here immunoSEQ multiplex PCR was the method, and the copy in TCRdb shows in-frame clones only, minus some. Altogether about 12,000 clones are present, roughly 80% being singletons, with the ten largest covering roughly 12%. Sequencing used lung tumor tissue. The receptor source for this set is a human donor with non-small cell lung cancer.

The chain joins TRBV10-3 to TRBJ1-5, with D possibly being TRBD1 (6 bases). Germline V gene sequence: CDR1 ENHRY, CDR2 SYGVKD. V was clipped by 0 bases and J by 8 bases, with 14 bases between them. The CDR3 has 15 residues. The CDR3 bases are TGTGCCATCAGTGAGTCGAAAGGGGGGAATAAGCCCCAGCATTTT. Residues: CAISESKGGNKPQHF.

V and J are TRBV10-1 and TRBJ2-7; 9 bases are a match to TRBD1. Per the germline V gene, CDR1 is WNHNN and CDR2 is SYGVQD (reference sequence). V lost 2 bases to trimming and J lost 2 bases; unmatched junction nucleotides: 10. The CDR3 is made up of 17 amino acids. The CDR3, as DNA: TGCGCCAGCAGTGAGCCCTCTCATGGGACAGGGCCCTACGAGCAGTACTTC. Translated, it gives CASSEPSHGTGPYEQYF.